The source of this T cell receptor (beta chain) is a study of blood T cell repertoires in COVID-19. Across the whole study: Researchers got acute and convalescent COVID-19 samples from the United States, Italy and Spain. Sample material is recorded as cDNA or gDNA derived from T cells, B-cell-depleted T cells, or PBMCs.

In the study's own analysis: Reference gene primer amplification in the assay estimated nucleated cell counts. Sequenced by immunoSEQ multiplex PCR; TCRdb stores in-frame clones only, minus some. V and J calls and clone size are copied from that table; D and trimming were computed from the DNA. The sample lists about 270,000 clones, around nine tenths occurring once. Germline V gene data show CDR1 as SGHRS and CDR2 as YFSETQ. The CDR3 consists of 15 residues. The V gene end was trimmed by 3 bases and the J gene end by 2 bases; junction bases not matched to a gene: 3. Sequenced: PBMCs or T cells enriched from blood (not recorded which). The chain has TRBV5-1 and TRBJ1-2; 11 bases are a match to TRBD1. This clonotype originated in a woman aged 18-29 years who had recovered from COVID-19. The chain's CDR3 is CASSSGQGANYGYTF. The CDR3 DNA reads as TGCGCCAGCAGCTCCGGACAGGGGGCGAACTATGGCTACACCTTC.